This T cell receptor beta chain was captured by sequencing in a study of blood T cell repertoires in COVID-19. Study overall: Some COVID-19 samples were acute and others convalescent; all came from the United States, Italy and Spain. PBMCs, B-cell-depleted T cells, or T cells were the source of the cDNA or gDNA that made up the material.

This clone has more than one count but fewer than ten. Original analysis: For nucleated cells, counts were estimated from reference gene primer amplification. TCRdb's copy holds only in-frame clones and misses some; the assay was immunoSEQ multiplex PCR. That table gives V, J and clone size, and the DNA gave D and trimming. The sample shows about 190,000 clones, approximately 86% of them seen only once. Per germline, CDR1 LNHDA and CDR2 SQIVND (reference sequence). The CDR3 has 16 amino acids. V was trimmed by 6 bases and J by 7 bases, leaving 22 bases between them. This sequence joins TRBV19 and TRBJ1-5, with D possibly being TRBD1 (5 bases). Sequencing was carried out using peripheral blood. This clonotype originated in a man aged 30-40 years with acute or convalescent COVID-19. CDR3 sequence: CASSLKPYGGLQPQHF. The CDR3 DNA reads TGTGCCAGTAGCCTTAAGCCCTACGGGGGATTGCAGCCCCAGCATTTT.